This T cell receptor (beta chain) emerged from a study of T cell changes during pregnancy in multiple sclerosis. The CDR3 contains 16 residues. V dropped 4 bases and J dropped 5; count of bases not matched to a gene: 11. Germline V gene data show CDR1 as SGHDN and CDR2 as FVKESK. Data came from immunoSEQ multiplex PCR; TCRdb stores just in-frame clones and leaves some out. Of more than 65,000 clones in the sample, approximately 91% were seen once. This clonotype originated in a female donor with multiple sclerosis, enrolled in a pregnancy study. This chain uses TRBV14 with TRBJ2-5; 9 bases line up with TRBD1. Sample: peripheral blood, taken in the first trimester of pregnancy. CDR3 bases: TGTGCCAGCAGCCGCCGGACCGGGACAGGGTTCGAGACCCAGTACTTC. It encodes CASSRRTGTGFETQYF.